This T cell receptor beta chain originates from a study of blood T cell repertoires in COVID-19. About the study: Researchers got acute and convalescent COVID-19 samples from the United States, Italy and Spain.

Assay used: immunoSEQ multiplex PCR; TCRdb lists only in-frame clones, some missing. The sample has some 200,000 clones, 80% to 90% seen once; the top ten hold approximately 15%. The V and J ends lost 6 bases and 1 base respectively, with 9 bases between them. CDR3 length: 13 residues. Per germline, CDR1 MNHEY and CDR2 SVGAGI. The receptor was isolated from a man under 40 with active or convalescent COVID-19. Sequencing used peripheral blood. The rearrangement joins TRBV6-5 to TRBJ1-1; maybe TRBD1 (5 bases). CDR3 DNA: TGTGCCAGCAGCGGGGGGAGGAACACTGAAGCTTTCTTT. It specifies CASSGGRNTEAFF.